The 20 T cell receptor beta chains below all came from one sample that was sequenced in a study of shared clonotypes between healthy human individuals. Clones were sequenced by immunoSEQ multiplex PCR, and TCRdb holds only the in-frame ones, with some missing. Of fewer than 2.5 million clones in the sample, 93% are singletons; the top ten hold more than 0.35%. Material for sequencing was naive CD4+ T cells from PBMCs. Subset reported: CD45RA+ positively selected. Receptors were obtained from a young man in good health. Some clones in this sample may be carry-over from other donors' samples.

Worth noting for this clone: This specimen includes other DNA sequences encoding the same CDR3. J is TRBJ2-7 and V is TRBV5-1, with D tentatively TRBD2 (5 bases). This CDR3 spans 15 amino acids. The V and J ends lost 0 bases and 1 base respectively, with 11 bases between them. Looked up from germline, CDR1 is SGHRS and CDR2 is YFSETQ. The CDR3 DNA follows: TGCGCCAGCAGCTTGGATGGAACTAGTTCCTACGAGCAGTACTTC. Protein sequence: CASSLDGTSSYEQYF.

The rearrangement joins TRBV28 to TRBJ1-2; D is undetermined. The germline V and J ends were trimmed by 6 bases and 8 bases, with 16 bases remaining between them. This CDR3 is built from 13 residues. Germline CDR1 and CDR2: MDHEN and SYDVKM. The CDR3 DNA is TGTGCCAGCAGCAATACCCCCTCCCCCGGCTACACCTTC. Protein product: CASSNTPSPGYTF.

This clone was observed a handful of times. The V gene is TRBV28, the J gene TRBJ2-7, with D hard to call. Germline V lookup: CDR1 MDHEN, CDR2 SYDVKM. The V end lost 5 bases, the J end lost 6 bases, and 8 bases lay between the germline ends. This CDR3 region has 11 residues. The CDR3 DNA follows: TGTGCCAGCAGTGACGTGAGCGAGCAGTACTTC. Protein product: CASSDVSEQYF.

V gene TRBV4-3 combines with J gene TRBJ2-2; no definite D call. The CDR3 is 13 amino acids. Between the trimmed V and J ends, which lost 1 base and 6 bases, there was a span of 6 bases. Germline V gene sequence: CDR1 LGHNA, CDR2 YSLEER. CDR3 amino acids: CASSQVAAGELFF. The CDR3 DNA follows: TGCGCCAGCAGCCAAGTGGCGGCCGGGGAGCTGTTTTTT.

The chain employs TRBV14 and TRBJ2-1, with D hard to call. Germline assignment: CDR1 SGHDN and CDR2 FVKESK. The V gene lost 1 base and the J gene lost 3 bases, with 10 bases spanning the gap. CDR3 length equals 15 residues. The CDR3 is CASSQGFSLYNEQFF. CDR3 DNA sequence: TGTGCCAGCAGCCAAGGGTTCTCTCTCTACAATGAGCAGTTCTTC.

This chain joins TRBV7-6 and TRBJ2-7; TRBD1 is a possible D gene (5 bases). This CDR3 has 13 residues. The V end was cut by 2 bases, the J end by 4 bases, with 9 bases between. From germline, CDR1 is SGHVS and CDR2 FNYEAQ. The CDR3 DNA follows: TGTGCCAGCAGCTTACAGGGTGGGTACGAGCAGTACTTC. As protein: CASSLQGGYEQYF.

CDR3 DNA sequence: TGTGCCAGTAGTATAGGAGGGCCCCACGGACAGCCCCAGCATTTT. Translation: CASSIGGPHGQPQHF. J is TRBJ1-5 and V is TRBV19; unclear D gene. Germline CDR1 reads LNHDA; CDR2 reads SQIVND (reference sequence). There are 15 residues in the CDR3. V lost 1 base and J 7 bases, leaving 14 bases between the germline ends.

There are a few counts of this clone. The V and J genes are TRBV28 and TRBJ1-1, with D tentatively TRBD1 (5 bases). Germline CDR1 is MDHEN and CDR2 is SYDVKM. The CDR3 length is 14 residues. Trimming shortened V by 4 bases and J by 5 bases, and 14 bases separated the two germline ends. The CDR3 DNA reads TGTGCCAGCAGTTATTCAGGGAAGAAGACTGAAGCTTTCTTT. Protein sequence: CASSYSGKKTEAFF.

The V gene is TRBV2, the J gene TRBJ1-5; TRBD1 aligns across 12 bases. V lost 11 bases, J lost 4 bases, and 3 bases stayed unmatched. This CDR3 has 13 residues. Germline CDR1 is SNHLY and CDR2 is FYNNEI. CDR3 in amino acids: CAGTGGFNQPQHF. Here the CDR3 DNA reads TGTGCCGGGACAGGGGGCTTTAATCAGCCCCAGCATTTT.

In DNA, the CDR3 is TGTGCCAGCTCACAGACAGGGTGGGACACTGAAGCTTTCTTT. This translates into CASSQTGWDTEAFF. The chain links TRBV18 to TRBJ1-1; TRBD1 matches at 7 bases. After removal of 4 bases from V and 3 bases from J, the junction contained 5 bases not matched to a gene. Germline V gives CDR1 KGHSH, CDR2 LQKENI. The CDR3 sequence is 14 residues long.

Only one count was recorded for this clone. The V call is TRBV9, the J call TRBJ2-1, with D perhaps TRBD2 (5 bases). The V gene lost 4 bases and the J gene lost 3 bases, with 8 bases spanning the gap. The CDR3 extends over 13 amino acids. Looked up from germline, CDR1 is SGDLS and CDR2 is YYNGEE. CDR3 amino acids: CASSPRVYNEQFF. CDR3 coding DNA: TGTGCCAGCAGCCCGCGGGTCTACAATGAGCAGTTCTTC.

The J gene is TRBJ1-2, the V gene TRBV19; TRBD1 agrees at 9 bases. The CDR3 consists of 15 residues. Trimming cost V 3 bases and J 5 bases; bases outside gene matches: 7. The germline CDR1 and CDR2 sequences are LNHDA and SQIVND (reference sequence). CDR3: CASSIGGQGRYGYTF. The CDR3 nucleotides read TGTGCCAGTAGTATCGGGGGACAGGGAAGGTATGGCTACACCTTC.

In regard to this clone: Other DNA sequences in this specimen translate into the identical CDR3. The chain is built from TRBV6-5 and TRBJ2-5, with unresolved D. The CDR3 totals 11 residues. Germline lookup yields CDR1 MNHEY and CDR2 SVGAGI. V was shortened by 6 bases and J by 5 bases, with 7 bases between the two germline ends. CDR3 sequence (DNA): TGTGCCAGCAGCCCCGGGGAGACCCAGTACTTC. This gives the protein CASSPGETQYF.

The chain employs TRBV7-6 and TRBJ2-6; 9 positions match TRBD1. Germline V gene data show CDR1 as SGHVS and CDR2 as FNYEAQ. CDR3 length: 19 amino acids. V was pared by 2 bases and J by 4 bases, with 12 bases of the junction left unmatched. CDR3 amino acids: CASSLSQGTGSYGANVLTF. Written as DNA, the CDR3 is TGTGCCAGCAGCTTATCCCAAGGGACAGGGTCATACGGGGCCAACGTCCTGACTTTC.

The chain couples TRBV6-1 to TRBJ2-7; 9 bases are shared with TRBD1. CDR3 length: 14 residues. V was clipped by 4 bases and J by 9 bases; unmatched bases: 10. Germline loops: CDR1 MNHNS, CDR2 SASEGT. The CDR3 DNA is TGTGCCAGCAGTGTCCGACAGGGGGAGATAGGGCAGTACTTC. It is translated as CASSVRQGEIGQYF.

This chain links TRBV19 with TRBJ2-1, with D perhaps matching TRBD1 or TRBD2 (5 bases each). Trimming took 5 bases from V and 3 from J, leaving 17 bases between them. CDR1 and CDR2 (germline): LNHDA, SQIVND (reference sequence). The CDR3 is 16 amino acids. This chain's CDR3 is CASSQGSAAFYNEQFF. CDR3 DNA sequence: TGTGCCAGTAGTCAGGGCTCAGCGGCTTTCTACAATGAGCAGTTCTTC.

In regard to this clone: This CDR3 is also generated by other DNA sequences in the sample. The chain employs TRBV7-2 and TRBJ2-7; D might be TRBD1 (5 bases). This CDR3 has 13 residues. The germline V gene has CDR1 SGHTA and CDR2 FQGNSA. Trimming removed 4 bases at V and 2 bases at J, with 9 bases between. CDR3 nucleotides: TGTGCCAGCAGCTCAAGACAGACCTACGAGCAGTACTTC. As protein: CASSSRQTYEQYF. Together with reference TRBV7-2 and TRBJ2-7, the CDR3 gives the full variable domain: GAGVSQSPSNKVTEKGKDVELRCDPISGHTALYWYRQSLGQGLEFLIYFQGNSAPDKSGLPSDRFSAERTGGSVSTLTIQRTQQEDSAVYLCASSSRQTYEQYFGPGTRLTVT.

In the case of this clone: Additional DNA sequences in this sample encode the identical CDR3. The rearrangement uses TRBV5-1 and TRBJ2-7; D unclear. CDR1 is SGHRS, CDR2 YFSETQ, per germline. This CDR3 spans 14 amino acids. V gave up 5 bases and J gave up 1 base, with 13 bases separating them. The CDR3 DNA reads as TGCGCCAGCAGTTCCGCCCCACCTTCCTACGAGCAGTACTTC. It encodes CASSSAPPSYEQYF. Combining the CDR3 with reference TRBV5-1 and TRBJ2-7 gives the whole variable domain KAGVTQTPRYLIKTRGQQVTLSCSPISGHRSVSWYQQTPGQGLQFLFEYFSETQRNKGNFPGRFSGRQFSNSRSEMNVSTLELGDSALYLCASSSAPPSYEQYFGPGTRLTVT.

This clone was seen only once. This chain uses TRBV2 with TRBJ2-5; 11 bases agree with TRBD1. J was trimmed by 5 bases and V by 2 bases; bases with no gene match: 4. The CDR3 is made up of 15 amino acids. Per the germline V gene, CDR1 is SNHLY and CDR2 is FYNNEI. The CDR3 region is CASSENGQGAETQYF. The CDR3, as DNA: TGTGCCAGCAGTGAAAATGGACAGGGGGCCGAGACCCAGTACTTC.

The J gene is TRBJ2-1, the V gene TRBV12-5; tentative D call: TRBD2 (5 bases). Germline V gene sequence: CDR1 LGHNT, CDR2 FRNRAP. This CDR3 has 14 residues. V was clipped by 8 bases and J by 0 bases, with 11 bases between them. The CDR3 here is CASSRGSSYNEQFF. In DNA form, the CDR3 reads TGTGCTAGTTCACGGGGAAGCTCCTACAATGAGCAGTTCTTC.